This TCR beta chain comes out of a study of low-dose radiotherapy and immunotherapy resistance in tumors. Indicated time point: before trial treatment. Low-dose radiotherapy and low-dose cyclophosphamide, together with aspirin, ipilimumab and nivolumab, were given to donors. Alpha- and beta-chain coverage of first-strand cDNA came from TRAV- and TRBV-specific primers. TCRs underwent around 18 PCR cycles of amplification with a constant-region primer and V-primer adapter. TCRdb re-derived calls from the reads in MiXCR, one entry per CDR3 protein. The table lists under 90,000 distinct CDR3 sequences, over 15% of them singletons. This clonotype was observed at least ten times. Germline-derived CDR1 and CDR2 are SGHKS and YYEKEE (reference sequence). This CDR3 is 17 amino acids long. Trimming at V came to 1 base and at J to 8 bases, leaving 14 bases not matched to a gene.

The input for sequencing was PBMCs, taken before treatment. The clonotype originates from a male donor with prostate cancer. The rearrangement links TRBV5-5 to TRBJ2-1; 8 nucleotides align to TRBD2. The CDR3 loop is CASSLPAGGGGGHEQFF. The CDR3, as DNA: TGTGCCAGCAGCTTGCCCGCGGGGGGCGGAGGAGGACATGAGCAGTTCTTC.